This record concerns one T cell receptor (beta chain) sequence. The V end was cut by 6 bases, the J end by 3 bases, with 5 bases between. The germline V gene encodes CDR1 SNHLY and CDR2 FYNNEI. The CDR3 consists of 12 residues. Individuals aged about 18 to 90 years were recruited from roughly 23 US areas. Clinical history as reported by participants underpinned cohort assignment. These data belong to a study of blood T cell repertoires in COVID-19. The wider study: T cells, B-cell-depleted T cells, or PBMCs supplied cDNA or gDNA.

Repertoires were generated with immunoSEQ multiplex PCR, while TCRdb's copy carries only in-frame clones and drops some. The table has about 250,000 clones, about 87% seen once; the top ten hold 2.6%. Sequencing was carried out using PBMCs or T cells enriched from blood (not recorded which). The chain is built from TRBV2 and TRBJ2-2, with D unresolved. The origin of this receptor is a woman aged 25 to 39 with acute COVID-19. CDR3 nucleotide sequence: TGTGCCAGCAGCTTTGACACCGGGGAGCTGTTTTTT. It translates to CASSFDTGELFF.